One T cell receptor (beta chain) is described in this entry. Its matching antigen is unknown. This specimen belongs to a study of PD-1 blockade in classical Hodgkin lymphoma. At the level of the study: Intravenous infusions of nivolumab 3 mg/kg reached patients every 2 weeks.

Trimming pared 2 bases from V and 3 bases from J, leaving 11 bases between. From germline, CDR1 is SGHRS and CDR2 YFSETQ. The CDR3 has 15 amino acids. Points from the study as a whole: Partial responders and progressors had significantly lower baseline TCR diversity.

Sequencing was performed with immunoSEQ multiplex PCR; in TCRdb, only in-frame clones are kept and a portion is missing. The sample lists about 50,000 clones; approximately 90% were seen once. Relapse after autologous stem cell transplantation occurred in every patient, and brentuximab vedotin exposure varied. The V and J genes are TRBV5-1 and TRBJ2-2; tentative D call: TRBD1 (6 bases). Sequencing was performed on peripheral blood mononuclear cells (PBMCs), taken before the second cycle of nivolumab. This TCR was recovered from a human donor with classical Hodgkin lymphoma. The CDR3 DNA follows: TGCGCCAGCAGCTTAAGGGGACAAGACACCGGGGAGCTGTTTTTT. Protein: CASSLRGQDTGELFF.